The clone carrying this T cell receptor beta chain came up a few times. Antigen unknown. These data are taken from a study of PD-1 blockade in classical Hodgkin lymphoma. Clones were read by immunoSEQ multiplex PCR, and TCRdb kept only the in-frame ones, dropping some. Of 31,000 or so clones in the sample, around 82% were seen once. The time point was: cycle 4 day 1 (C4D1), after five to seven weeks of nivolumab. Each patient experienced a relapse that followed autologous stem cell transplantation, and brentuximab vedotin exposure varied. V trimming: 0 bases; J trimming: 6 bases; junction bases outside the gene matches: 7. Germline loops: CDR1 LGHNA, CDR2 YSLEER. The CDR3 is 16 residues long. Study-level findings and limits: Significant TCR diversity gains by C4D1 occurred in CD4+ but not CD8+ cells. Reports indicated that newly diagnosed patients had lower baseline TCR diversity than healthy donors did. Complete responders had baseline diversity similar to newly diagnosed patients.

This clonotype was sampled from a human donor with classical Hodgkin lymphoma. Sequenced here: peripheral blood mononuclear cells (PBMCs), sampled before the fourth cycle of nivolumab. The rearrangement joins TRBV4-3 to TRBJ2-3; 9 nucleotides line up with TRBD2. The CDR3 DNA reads TGCGCCAGCAGCCAAGATAGGGGTAGCGGGAGCGATACGCAGTATTTT. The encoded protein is CASSQDRGSGSDTQYF.